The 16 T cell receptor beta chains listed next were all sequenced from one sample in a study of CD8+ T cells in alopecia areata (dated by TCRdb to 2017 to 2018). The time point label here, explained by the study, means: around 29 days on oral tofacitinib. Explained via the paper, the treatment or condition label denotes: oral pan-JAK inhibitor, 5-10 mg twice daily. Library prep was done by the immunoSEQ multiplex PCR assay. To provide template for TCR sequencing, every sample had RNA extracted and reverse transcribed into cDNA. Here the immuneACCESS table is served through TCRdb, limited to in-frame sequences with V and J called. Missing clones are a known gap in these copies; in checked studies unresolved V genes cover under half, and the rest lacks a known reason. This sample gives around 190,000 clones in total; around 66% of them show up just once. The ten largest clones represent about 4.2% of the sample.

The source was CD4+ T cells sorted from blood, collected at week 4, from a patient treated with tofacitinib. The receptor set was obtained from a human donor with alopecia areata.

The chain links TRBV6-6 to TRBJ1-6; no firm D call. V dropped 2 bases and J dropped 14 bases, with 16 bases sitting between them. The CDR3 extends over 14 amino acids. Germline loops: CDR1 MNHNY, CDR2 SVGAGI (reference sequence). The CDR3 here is CASSYPDDFYTLHF. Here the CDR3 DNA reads TGTGCCAGCAGTTACCCCGACGATTTTTATACCCTCCACTTT.

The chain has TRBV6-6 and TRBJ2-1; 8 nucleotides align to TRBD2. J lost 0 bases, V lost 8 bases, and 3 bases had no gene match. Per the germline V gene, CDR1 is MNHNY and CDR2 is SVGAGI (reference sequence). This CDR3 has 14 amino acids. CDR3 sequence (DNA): TGTGCCAGCCTGAGCGGGGGCTCCTACAATGAGCAGTTCTTC. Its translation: CASLSGGSYNEQFF.

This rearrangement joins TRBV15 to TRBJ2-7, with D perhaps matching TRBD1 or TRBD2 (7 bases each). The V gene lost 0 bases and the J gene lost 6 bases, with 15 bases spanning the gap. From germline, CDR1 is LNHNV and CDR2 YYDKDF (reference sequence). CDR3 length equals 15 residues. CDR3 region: CATSREGGGLGEQYF. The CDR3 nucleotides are TGTGCCACCAGCAGAGAGGGAGGGGGCTTAGGCGAGCAGTACTTC.

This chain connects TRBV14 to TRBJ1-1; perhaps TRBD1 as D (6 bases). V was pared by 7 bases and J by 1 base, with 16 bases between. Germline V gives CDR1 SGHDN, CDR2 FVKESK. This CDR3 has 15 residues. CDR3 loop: CASTGTGASNTEAFF. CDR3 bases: TGTGCCAGCACAGGGACGGGGGCGTCGAACACTGAAGCTTTCTTT. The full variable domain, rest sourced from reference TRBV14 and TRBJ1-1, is EAGVTQFPSHSVIEKGQTVTLRCDPISGHDNLYWYRRVMGKEIKFLLHFVKESKQDESGMPNNRFLAERTGGTYSTLKVQPAELEDSGVYFCASTGTGASNTEAFFGQGTRLTVV.

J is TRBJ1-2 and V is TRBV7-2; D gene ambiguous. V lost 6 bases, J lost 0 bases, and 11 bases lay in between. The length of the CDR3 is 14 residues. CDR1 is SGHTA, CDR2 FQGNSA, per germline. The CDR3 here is CASSLARTNYGYTF. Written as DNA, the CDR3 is TGTGCCAGCAGTCTGGCCCGGACTAACTATGGCTACACCTTC.

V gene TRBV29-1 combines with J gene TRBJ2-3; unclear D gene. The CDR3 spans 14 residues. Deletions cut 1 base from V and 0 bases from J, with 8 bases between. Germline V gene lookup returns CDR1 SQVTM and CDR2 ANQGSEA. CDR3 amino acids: CSVEVEDSTDTQYF. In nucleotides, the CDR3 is TGCAGCGTTGAAGTAGAGGATAGCACAGATACGCAGTATTTT.

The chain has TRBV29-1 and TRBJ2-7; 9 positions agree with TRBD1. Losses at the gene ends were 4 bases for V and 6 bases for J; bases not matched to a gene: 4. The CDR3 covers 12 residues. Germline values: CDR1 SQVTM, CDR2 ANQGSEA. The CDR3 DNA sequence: TGCAGCGTTGGAAAGACAGGGGGCGAGCAGTACTTC. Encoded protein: CSVGKTGGEQYF.

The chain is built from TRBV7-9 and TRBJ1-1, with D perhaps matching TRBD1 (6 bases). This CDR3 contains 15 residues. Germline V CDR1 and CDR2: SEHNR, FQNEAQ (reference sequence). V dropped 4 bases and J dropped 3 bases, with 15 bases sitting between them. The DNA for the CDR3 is TGTGCCAGCAGCTCCTATAGGGGGGTGGACACTGAAGCTTTCTTT. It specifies CASSSYRGVDTEAFF.

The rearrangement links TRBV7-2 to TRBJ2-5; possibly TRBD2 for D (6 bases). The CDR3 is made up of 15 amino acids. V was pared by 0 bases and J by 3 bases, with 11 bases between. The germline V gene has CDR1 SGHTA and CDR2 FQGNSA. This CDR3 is CASSLAGGFKETQYF. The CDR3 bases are TGTGCCAGCAGCTTAGCGGGGGGTTTTAAAGAGACCCAGTACTTC.

This chain's CDR3 is CAWSQDRNYGYTF. Here the CDR3 DNA reads TGTGCCTGGAGTCAAGACAGGAACTATGGCTACACCTTC. The V gene is TRBV30, the J gene TRBJ1-2; a weak D match, TRBD1 (6 bases). The CDR3 loop spans 13 amino acids. Between the trimmed V and J ends, which lost 2 bases and 2 bases, there was a span of 9 bases. The V gene's germline CDR1 is GTSNPN and CDR2 SVGIG (reference sequence).

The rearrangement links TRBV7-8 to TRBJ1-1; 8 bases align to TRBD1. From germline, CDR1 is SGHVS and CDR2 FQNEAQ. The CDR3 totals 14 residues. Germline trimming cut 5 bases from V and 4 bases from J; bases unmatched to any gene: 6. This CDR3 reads CASSKDRAGTEAFF. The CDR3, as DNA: TGTGCCAGCAGCAAGGACAGGGCTGGCACTGAAGCTTTCTTT.

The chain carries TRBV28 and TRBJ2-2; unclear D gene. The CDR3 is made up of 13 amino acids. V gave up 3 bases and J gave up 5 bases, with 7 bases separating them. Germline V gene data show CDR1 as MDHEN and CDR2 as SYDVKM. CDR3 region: CASSLASTGELFF. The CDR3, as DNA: TGTGCCAGCAGTTTGGCCTCGACCGGGGAGCTGTTTTTT. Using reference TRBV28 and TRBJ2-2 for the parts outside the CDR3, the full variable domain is DVKVTQSSRYLVKRTGEKVFLECVQDMDHENMFWYRQDPGLGLRLIYFSYDVKMKEKGDIPEGYSVSREKKERFSLILESASTNQTSMYLCASSLASTGELFFGEGSRLTVL.

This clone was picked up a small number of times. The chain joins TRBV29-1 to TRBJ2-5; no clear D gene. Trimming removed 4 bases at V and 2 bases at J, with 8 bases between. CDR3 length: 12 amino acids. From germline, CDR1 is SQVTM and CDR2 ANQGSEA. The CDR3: CSVAHSQETQYF. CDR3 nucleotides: TGCAGCGTTGCCCACTCGCAAGAGACCCAGTACTTC.

This chain's CDR3 is CASSSTGTSGETQYF. For the CDR3, the DNA is TGCGCCAGCAGCTCGACCGGGACTAGCGGAGAGACCCAGTACTTC. The chain employs TRBV5-1 and TRBJ2-5, with 11 bases matching TRBD2. This CDR3 has 15 amino acids. The J segment lost 4 bases and the V segment lost 3 bases, leaving 5 bases of the junction unmatched. From germline, CDR1 is SGHRS and CDR2 YFSETQ.

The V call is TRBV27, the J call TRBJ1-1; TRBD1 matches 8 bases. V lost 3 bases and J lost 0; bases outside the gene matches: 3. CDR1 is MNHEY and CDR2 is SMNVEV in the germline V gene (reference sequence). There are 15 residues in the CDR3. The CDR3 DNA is TGTGCCAGCAGTTTTGACAGGGGAATGAACACTGAAGCTTTCTTT. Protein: CASSFDRGMNTEAFF.

CDR3 in DNA: TGCGCCAGCAGCCCGACAGGGGCTCCTTATGGCTACACCTTC. Its translation: CASSPTGAPYGYTF. This sequence joins TRBV5-1 and TRBJ1-2, with 8 bases identical to TRBD1. The CDR3 is made up of 14 amino acids. CDR1 is SGHRS and CDR2 is YFSETQ in the germline V gene. J was trimmed by 5 bases and V by 4 bases; bases with no gene match: 7.